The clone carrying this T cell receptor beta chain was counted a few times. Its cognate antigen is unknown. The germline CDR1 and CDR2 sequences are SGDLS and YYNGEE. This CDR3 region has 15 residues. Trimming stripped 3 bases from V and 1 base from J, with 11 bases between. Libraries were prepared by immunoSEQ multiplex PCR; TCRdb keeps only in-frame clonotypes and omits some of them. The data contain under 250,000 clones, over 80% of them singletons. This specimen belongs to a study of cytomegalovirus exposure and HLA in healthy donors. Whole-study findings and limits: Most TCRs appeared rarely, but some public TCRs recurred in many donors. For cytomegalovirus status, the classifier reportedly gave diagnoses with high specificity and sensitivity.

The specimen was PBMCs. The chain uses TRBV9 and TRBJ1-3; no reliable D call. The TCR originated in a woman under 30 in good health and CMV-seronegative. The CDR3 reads CASSGEIVSGNTIYF. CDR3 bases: TGTGCCAGCAGCGGGGAGATCGTATCTGGAAACACCATATATTTT.